This passage covers 7 T cell receptor beta chains from one sample sequenced in a study of T cells in Graves' hyperthyroidism and ophthalmopathy. RNA transcripts were the template for amplifying TCR beta CDR3 regions. A set of HTBI primers served as the primers for a first-round RT-PCR of the TCR CDR3. TCRdb analysed the multiplex PCR reads with MiXCR anew, one entry per CDR3 protein. The table records 350,000 or so distinct CDR3 sequences, about a sixth of them present only once. The sample taken for sequencing was blood. The receptors originated from a woman aged 30 to 39 with Graves' hyperthyroidism that later progressed to Graves' ophthalmopathy.

This clonotype has a count of ten or more. This rearrangement joins TRBV12-3 or TRBV12-4 to TRBJ1-5; D unclear. V lost 8 bases and J 4 bases, leaving 9 bases between the germline ends. CDR3 length equals 12 residues. Here the CDR3 DNA reads TGTGCCAGCGGGGAGGATAATCAGCCCCAGCATTTT. This encodes CASGEDNQPQHF.

J is TRBJ1-1 and V is TRBV6-5; no definite D call. Germline CDR1 reads MNHEY; CDR2 reads SVGAGI. V shed 0 bases and J shed 4 bases, with 18 bases lying between them. There are 17 residues in the CDR3. The CDR3 loop is CASSYSILRTGITEAFF. CDR3 in DNA: TGTGCCAGCAGTTACTCGATTCTTAGGACGGGGATCACTGAAGCTTTCTTT.

This clonotype was detected ten times or more. The V and J genes are TRBV6-1 and TRBJ2-2, with a weak D call TRBD1 (6 bases). This CDR3 is built from 12 residues. CDR1 is MNHNS and CDR2 is SASEGT in the germline V gene. The ends were cut back, 11 bases at V and 5 bases at J, with 12 bases in the middle. CDR3 loop: CAAQGWTGELFF. The CDR3 bases are TGTGCCGCACAGGGATGGACCGGGGAGCTGTTTTTT.

There are many counts of this clonotype. V usage is TRBV18 and J usage is TRBJ1-2; 10 nucleotides match TRBD1. The CDR3 covers 15 residues. The ends lost 4 bases at V and 3 bases at J; junction bases unmatched: 5. Germline CDR1 is KGHSH and CDR2 is LQKENI. The CDR3 loop reads CASSLGTGAHYGYTF. Here the CDR3 DNA reads TGTGCCAGCTCACTGGGGACAGGGGCCCACTATGGCTACACCTTC.

V gene TRBV28 combines with J gene TRBJ2-5, with D tentatively TRBD1 (5 bases). V was cut by 5 bases and J by 1 base, with 11 bases left in between. Looked up from germline, CDR1 is MDHEN and CDR2 is SYDVKM. This CDR3 is built from 14 residues. CDR3 in amino acids: CASSAQDLQETQYF. Written as DNA, the CDR3 is TGTGCCAGCAGTGCACAGGACCTCCAAGAGACCCAGTACTTC.

The chain uses TRBV6-1 and TRBJ2-1, with 9 bases lining up with TRBD1. J was trimmed by 4 bases and V by 4 bases; bases with no gene match: 5. Germline CDR1 MNHNS, CDR2 SASEGT. The CDR3 is 15 residues long. CDR3 sequence: CASSARGQGYNEQFF. CDR3 nucleotide sequence: TGTGCCAGCAGTGCAAGGGGACAGGGTTACAATGAGCAGTTCTTC.

The chain uses TRBV12-3 or TRBV12-4 and TRBJ1-2; 7 nucleotides match TRBD1. Unmatched junction bases numbered 14, after V lost 6 bases and J lost 7 bases. This CDR3 is built from 15 residues. The CDR3 spells CASRAQGFQVLGYTF. The CDR3 bases are TGTGCCAGCAGAGCACAGGGGTTTCAGGTGCTTGGCTACACCTTC.